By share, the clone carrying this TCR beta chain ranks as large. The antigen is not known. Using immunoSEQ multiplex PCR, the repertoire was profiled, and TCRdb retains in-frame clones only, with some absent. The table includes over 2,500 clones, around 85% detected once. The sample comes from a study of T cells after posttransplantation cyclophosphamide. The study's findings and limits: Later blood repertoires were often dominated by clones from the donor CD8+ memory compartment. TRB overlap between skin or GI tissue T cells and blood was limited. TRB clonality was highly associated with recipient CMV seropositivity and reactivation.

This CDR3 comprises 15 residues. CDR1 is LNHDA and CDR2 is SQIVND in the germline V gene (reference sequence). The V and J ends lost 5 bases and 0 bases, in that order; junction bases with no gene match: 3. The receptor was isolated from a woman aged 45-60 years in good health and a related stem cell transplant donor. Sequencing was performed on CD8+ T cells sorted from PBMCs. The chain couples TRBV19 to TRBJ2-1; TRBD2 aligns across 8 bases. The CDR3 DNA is TGTGCCAGTAGTTCACTAGCGGCCTCCTACAATGAGCAGTTCTTC. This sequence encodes CASSSLAASYNEQFF. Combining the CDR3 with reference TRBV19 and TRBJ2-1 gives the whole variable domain DGGITQSPKYLFRKEGQNVTLSCEQNLNHDAMYWYRQDPGQGLRLIYYSQIVNDFQKGDIAEGYSVSREKKESFPLTVTSAQKNPTAFYLCASSSLAASYNEQFFGPGTRLTVL.